Below, 6 T cell receptor beta chains from the same sample are listed, as sequenced in a study of primary melanoma T cells and metastatic recurrence. Assay used: immunoSEQ multiplex PCR; TCRdb lists only in-frame clones, some missing. This listing includes under 100 clones. The sequencing input was melanoma tumor tissue. These TCRs come from a human donor with melanoma.

The chain has TRBV6-8 and TRBJ1-1; D is perhaps TRBD1 (5 bases). CDR3 length: 15 residues. The germline gives CDR1 MNHGY, CDR2 SAAAGT. Trimming stripped 5 bases from V and 0 bases from J, with 13 bases between. CDR3 in DNA: TGTGCCAGCAGTCCGAAGACAGATATGAACACTGAAGCTTTCTTT. Encoded protein: CASSPKTDMNTEAFF.

V gene TRBV1 combines with J gene TRBJ1-5; TRBD1 is the table's D call and was not checked against the DNA. TRBV1 is a listed pseudogene. The CDR3 loop spans 17 amino acids. This CDR3 is CASSQESTGHSNQPQHF. The CDR3 nucleotides read TGCGCCAGCAGCCAAGAATCGACAGGCCATAGCAATCAGCCCCAGCATTTT.

This chain links TRBV9 with TRBJ2-4; TRBD2 aligns across 7 bases. The CDR3 loop spans 15 amino acids. Germline-derived CDR1 and CDR2 are SGDLS and YYNGEE. V lost 4 bases, J lost 4 bases, and 8 bases stayed unmatched. CDR3: CASSSLGAGKNIQYF. CDR3 DNA: TGTGCCAGCAGCTCCCTGGGAGCGGGGAAAAACATTCAGTACTTC.

The chain recombines TRBV7-6 with TRBJ2-7; TRBD1 might be the D (6 bases). This CDR3 spans 14 amino acids. From germline, CDR1 is SGHVS and CDR2 FNYEAQ. Trimming took 1 base from V and 4 from J, leaving 11 bases between them. The CDR3 DNA reads TGTGCCAGCAGCTTAGAGGGGGACGGTTACGAGCAGTACTTC. This encodes CASSLEGDGYEQYF.

The chain uses TRBV10-3 and TRBJ2-2; 11 nucleotides agree with TRBD1. The CDR3 runs to 14 residues. The germline CDR1 and CDR2 sequences are ENHRY and SYGVKD. The CDR3: CVSDGQGAGGELFF. The CDR3 DNA reads TGTGTCAGCGATGGACAGGGGGCAGGTGGGGAGCTGTTTTTT.

The chain combines TRBV29-1 with TRBJ2-7; 7 bases are a match to TRBD1. The CDR3 has 12 residues. The germline V gene encodes CDR1 SQVTM and CDR2 ANQGSEA. Trimming cost V 8 bases and J 9 bases; bases outside gene matches: 13. The CDR3 reads CSYQQGLGRQYF. The CDR3 DNA follows: TGCAGCTACCAACAGGGGCTGGGACGGCAGTACTTC.